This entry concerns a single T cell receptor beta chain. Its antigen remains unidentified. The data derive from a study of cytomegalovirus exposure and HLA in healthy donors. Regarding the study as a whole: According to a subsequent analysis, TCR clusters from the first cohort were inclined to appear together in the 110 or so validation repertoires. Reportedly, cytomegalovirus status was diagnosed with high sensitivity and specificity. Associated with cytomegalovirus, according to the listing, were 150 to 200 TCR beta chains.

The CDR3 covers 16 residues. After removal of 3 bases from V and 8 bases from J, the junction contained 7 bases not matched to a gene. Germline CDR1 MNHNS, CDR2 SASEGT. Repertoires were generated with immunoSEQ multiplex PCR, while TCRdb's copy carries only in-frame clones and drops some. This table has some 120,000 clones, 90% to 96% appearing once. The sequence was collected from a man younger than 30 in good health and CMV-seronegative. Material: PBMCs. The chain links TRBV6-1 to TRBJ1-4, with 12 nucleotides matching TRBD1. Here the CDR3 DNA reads TGTGCCAGCAGTGAGTGGGACAGGGGGCGAGAGGAAAAACTGTTTTTT. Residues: CASSEWDRGREEKLFF.